A single sample gave rise to the 13 T cell receptor beta chains below, sequenced in a study of shared clonotypes between healthy human individuals. Sequenced by immunoSEQ multiplex PCR; TCRdb stores in-frame clones only, minus some. The profile covers about 520,000 clones, with 81% appearing a single time and 12% taken by the ten largest. Material: PBMCs. All receptors derive from a woman aged 40 to 55 in good health. Some clones in this sample may be carry-over from other donors' samples.

The chain couples TRBV28 to TRBJ2-7; 8 nucleotides agree with TRBD1. There are 15 residues in the CDR3. The germline V gene has CDR1 MDHEN and CDR2 SYDVKM. V lost 1 base, J lost 5 bases, and 7 bases stayed unmatched. In DNA, the CDR3 is TGTGCCAGCAGTTTATCAGGGGGCGACCCGGACGAGCAGTACTTC. This sequence encodes CASSLSGGDPDEQYF.

As for this clone: It is likely a read error: a sequence one base away is far more abundant. Other DNA sequences within the sample encode an identical CDR3. V usage is TRBV6-5 and J usage is TRBJ1-5, with a weak D call TRBD1 (6 bases). This CDR3 region has 16 residues. The germline V gene has CDR1 MNHEY and CDR2 SVGAGI. The CDR3 loop is CASSYRQVRLGQPQHF. CDR3 DNA sequence: TGTGCTAGCAGTTACCGACAGGTCCGATTGGGGCAGCCCCAGCATTTT.

The rearrangement links TRBV28 to TRBJ1-2; D is perhaps TRBD1 (6 bases). The CDR3 has 14 amino acids. Germline V CDR1 and CDR2: MDHEN, SYDVKM. Trimming took 6 bases from V and 6 from J, leaving 17 bases between them. In DNA, the CDR3 is TGTGCCAGCAGCACGTGGCGACAGGCCCATGGCTACACCTTC. Its translation is CASSTWRQAHGYTF.

There are a few counts of this clone. The rearrangement uses TRBV2 and TRBJ1-1; no definite D call. Trimming took 3 bases from V and 3 from J, leaving 11 bases between them. Germline loops: CDR1 SNHLY, CDR2 FYNNEI. The CDR3 is 14 amino acids. CDR3 bases: TGTGCCAGCAGTGACGGGGTAGGGTACACTGAAGCTTTCTTT. Its protein is CASSDGVGYTEAFF.

V gene TRBV6-6 combines with J gene TRBJ2-1; 13 bases fit TRBD2. Germline CDR1 is MNHNY and CDR2 is SVGAGI (reference sequence). The CDR3 loop spans 15 amino acids. Trimming took 7 bases from V and 9 from J; bases not matched to a gene: 9. The CDR3 DNA follows: TGTGCCAGCACTTTAGCGGGACTAGCGGGGACTGAGCAGTTCTTC. It translates to CASTLAGLAGTEQFF.

Concerning this clone itself: The junction shows a germline mismatch at one end, possibly a read error. The rearrangement joins TRBV6-6 to TRBJ1-2; D gene uncertain. The CDR3 loop spans 13 amino acids. Germline CDR1 MNHNY, CDR2 SVGAGI (reference sequence). The CDR3 spells CAGSPSPNYGYTF. The CDR3 coding sequence is TGTGCCGGCAGTCCTTCTCCCAACTATGGCTACACATTC.

The genes are TRBV6-1 and TRBJ2-7, with D perhaps TRBD1 (5 bases). The CDR3 consists of 11 residues. Germline loops: CDR1 MNHNS, CDR2 SASEGT. The V end lost 6 bases, the J end lost 6 bases, and 9 bases lay between the germline ends. CDR3 region: CASRGQGEQYF. CDR3 sequence (DNA): TGTGCCAGCAGGGGGCAGGGCGAGCAGTACTTC.

V gene TRBV4-2 combines with J gene TRBJ2-3; 15 nucleotides line up with TRBD2. The CDR3 extends over 17 amino acids. V shed 3 bases and J 4 bases; nucleotides not matched to a gene: 5. Germline V gene sequence: CDR1 LGHNA, CDR2 YNFKEQ. CDR3 nucleotides: TGTGCCAGCAGCCAGGGCGGACTAGCGGGAGGGTCAGATACGCAGTATTTT. Amino acid sequence: CASSQGGLAGGSDTQYF.

This clone was recorded many times. The chain is built from TRBV7-6 and TRBJ2-1, with D hard to call. The CDR3 totals 12 residues. V was cut by 0 bases and J by 10 bases, with 7 bases left in between. CDR1 and CDR2 from the germline V gene are SGHVS and FNYEAQ. The CDR3 DNA follows: TGTGCCAGCAGCTTAGCCCCTCGCGAGCAGTTCTTC. It translates to CASSLAPREQFF.

V usage is TRBV13 and J usage is TRBJ2-4; TRBD1 aligns across 7 bases. V lost 5 bases, J lost 2 bases, and 9 bases stayed unmatched. CDR1 is PRHDT, CDR2 FYEKMQ, per germline (reference sequence). This CDR3 has 16 amino acids. The CDR3 spells CASSEGAVGTKNIQYF. CDR3 coding DNA: TGTGCCAGCAGCGAGGGGGCAGTTGGAACCAAAAACATTCAGTACTTC.

A word on this clone: It is likely a read error: a sequence one base away is far more abundant. This chain links TRBV5-1 with TRBJ2-7; no firm D call. The CDR3 runs 14 residues. Germline CDR1 and CDR2: SGHRS and YFSETQ. The CDR3 is CASSFFGPPYEHYF. The CDR3 DNA sequence: TGCGCCAGCAGCTTTTTCGGACCACCTTACGAGCATTACTTC.

The chain has TRBV6-5 and TRBJ2-3; TRBD1 agrees at 7 bases. Germline CDR1 and CDR2: MNHEY and SVGAGI. The V segment lost 5 bases and the J segment 2 bases; nucleotides outside the gene matches: 7. This CDR3 is built from 15 residues. The CDR3 loop is CASSPTGVFTDTQYF. CDR3 nucleotide sequence: TGTGCCAGCAGTCCCACAGGGGTATTCACAGATACGCAGTATTTT.

This clone has only one observation. The chain couples TRBV19 to TRBJ2-2; no clear D. V lost 2 bases and J 8 bases, leaving 6 bases between the germline ends. The CDR3 loop spans 12 amino acids. The germline CDR1 and CDR2 sequences are LNHDA and SQIVND (reference sequence). The CDR3 reads CASSILGGELFF. The CDR3 DNA follows: TGTGCCAGTAGTATATTAGGTGGGGAGCTGTTTTTT.